This is a list of T cell receptor beta chains from one sample in a study of OX40 agonist ivuxolimab in advanced cancers. Method: immunoSEQ multiplex PCR; TCRdb's copy keeps in-frame clones and lacks some. In the table there are about 61,000 clones, roughly nine tenths of which are singletons. The input for sequencing was CD4+ or CD8+ T cells sorted from blood, taken in a trial of the OX40 agonist ivuxolimab. The receptors derive from an adult with an advanced solid tumor such as melanoma, head and neck, liver or kidney cancer. CDR3s include the opening cysteine and the closing phenylalanine or tryptophan.

j_call,v_call,cdr3_aa
TRBJ2-5,TRBV2,CASSSSGDWETQYF
TRBJ2-2,TRBV11-2,CASSLAAYPDRRIGELFF
TRBJ2-1,TRBV7-3,CASSLLPPSGGPIKYNEQFF
TRBJ1-4,TRBV7-9,CASTPETGGGKLFF
TRBJ1-3,TRBV5-6,CASSTGSSGNTIYF
TRBJ1-5,TRBV28,CASSFPGSNQPQHF
TRBJ1-2,TRBV7-9,CASTPVSYGYTF
TRBJ2-5,TRBV7-9,CASSSPVERDTSQETQYF
TRBJ1-1,TRBV19,CASSIALGTEAFF
TRBJ1-6,TRBV2,CASIIQGGPYNSPLHF
TRBJ2-1,TRBV7-3,CASSFPEGGPFSYNEQFF
TRBJ2-6,TRBV29-1,CSVILRARSGANVLTF
TRBJ2-7,TRBV2,CASSFSYEQYF
TRBJ2-4,TRBV10-2,CASSEGVAGNIQYF
TRBJ2-7,TRBV5-6,CASSSDGYEQYF
TRBJ2-7,TRBV4-1,CASSHLGTDSYEQYF
TRBJ2-7,TRBV19,CASSIGQRYEQYF
TRBJ2-1,TRBV5-4,CASLGAKNEQFF
TRBJ1-6,TRBV10-1,CASSEMGQGTGSPLHF
TRBJ2-7,TRBV29-1,CSVEGAGGSSYEQYF
TRBJ2-5,TRBV6-1,CASSEIGSVETQYF
TRBJ1-2,TRBV11-2,CASRAPGRDYGYTF
TRBJ2-2,TRBV19,CASSSQGWSGELFF
TRBJ2-1,TRBV20-1,CSVSRNEQFF
TRBJ2-1,TRBV7-9,CASSRPGLAGVGEQFF
TRBJ2-1,TRBV13,CASSLVSGGLYNEQFF
TRBJ2-2,TRBV6-1,CASHRGRELFF
TRBJ2-1,TRBV29-1,CSVDVYNEQFF
TRBJ1-4,TRBV30,CAWSVGDEKLFF
TRBJ1-3,TRBV9,CASSAEQGYSGNTIYF
TRBJ1-2,TRBV14,CASSQDFSYGYTF
TRBJ1-2,TRBV10-2,CASSDLTGTYGYTF
TRBJ1-3,TRBV5-5,CASSLERIDSGNTIYF
TRBJ2-1,TRBV7-9,CASSLVGSSDAEQFF